Listed below are T cell receptor beta chains from one sample, sequenced in a study of shared T cell receptors in the human thymus. Some clones are missing from TCRdb's copy, which holds only in-frame ones; the method was immunoSEQ multiplex PCR. This table holds hundreds of thousands of clones, 70% to 90% found once. The sample also formed part of further work on human thymus T cells.

The sample comprised thymocytes. The receptors come from a boy younger than two with a congenital heart defect. CDR3s include the opening cysteine and the closing phenylalanine or tryptophan.

j_gene: TRBJ2-3
v_gene: TRBV10-1
len: 20
CDR3aa: CASSEGGNAVAEGPTDTQYF

j_gene: TRBJ2-1
v_gene: TRBV30
len: 15
CDR3aa: CAWSSQPTSGGVEFF

j_gene: TRBJ2-1
v_gene: TRBV5-4
len: 15
CDR3aa: CASSFTGGPYNEQFF

j_gene: TRBJ2-7
v_gene: TRBV6-6
len: 16
CDR3aa: CASSYTPSGISYEQYF

j_gene: TRBJ2-5
v_gene: TRBV7-7
len: 10
CDR3aa: CASSRSTQYF

j_gene: TRBJ2-7
v_gene: TRBV14
len: 14
CDR3aa: CASSPRTSDYEQYF

j_gene: TRBJ2-2
v_gene: TRBV19
len: 17
CDR3aa: CASSTRPWRGGTGELFF

j_gene: TRBJ1-2
v_gene: TRBV5-4
len: 17
CDR3aa: CASRLKRLYPANYGYTF

j_gene: TRBJ2-7
v_gene: TRBV28
len: 15
CDR3aa: CASSSAELPSYEQYF

j_gene: TRBJ2-1
v_gene: TRBV11-3
len: 15
CDR3aa: CASSPGLGMNNEQFF

j_gene: TRBJ2-2
v_gene: TRBV4-1
len: 16
CDR3aa: CASSLPRGPNTGELFF

j_gene: TRBJ2-7
v_gene: TRBV13
len: 15
CDR3aa: CASSPRHRFPHEQYF